The rows below give T cell receptor beta chains drawn from one sample of a study of blood T cell repertoires in COVID-19. Profiled with immunoSEQ multiplex PCR; TCRdb holds only in-frame clones, not every one. Of 200,000 to 250,000 clones detected, roughly nine tenths appear once; the ten largest clones hold 0.7% to 0.85%. The sequenced material came from peripheral blood. These receptors were taken from a man aged 55 to 70 with COVID-19, enrolled during active disease. CDR3s include the opening cysteine and the closing phenylalanine or tryptophan. A D gene is named only where the DNA matches it firmly. Only some rows state a clone size, as once, few, many or a class for expanded clones.

abundance	j_gene	v_gene	d_gene	CDR3nt	CDR3aa
NA	TRBJ2-7	TRBV28	NA	TGTGCCAGCAGCCCCGACCTAGCGTCCTACGAGCAGTACTTC	CASSPDLASYEQYF
once	TRBJ2-7	TRBV2	NA	TGTGCCAGCAGTCGGTCAGGGGTCTACGAGCAGTACTTC	CASSRSGVYEQYF
NA	TRBJ2-1	TRBV5-1	TRBD2	TGCGCCAGCAGCCCCTTGAGGGCGGGGGGGCTAGAGCAGTTCTTC	CASSPLRAGGLEQFF
NA	TRBJ2-1	TRBV5-1	NA	TGCGCCAGCAGCTTGCCAGGGGGGAACAATGAGCAGTTCTTC	CASSLPGGNNEQFF
NA	TRBJ1-6	TRBV30	NA	TGTGCCTGGAGTATCGCGGGCGCCCTACATAATTCACCCCTCCACTTT	CAWSIAGALHNSPLHF
once	TRBJ1-2	TRBV29-1	NA	TGCAGCGTCCTGGACAACGACTATGGCTACACCTTC	CSVLDNDYGYTF
NA	TRBJ1-1	TRBV3-1/TRBV3-2	NA	TGTGCCAGCAGGGGAGGGGCTGAAGCTTTCTTT	CASRGGAEAFF
NA	TRBJ1-3	TRBV5-1	TRBD1	TGCGCCAGCAGCTTACCAACAGGGGTAGTTGGAAACACCATATATTTT	CASSLPTGVVGNTIYF
NA	TRBJ1-1	TRBV7-2	NA	TGTGCCAGCAGCTACCAGGGGTCAGGTACTGAAGCTTTCTTT	CASSYQGSGTEAFF
NA	TRBJ1-1	TRBV5-6	TRBD1	TGTGCCAGCAGCTTGGTGGGGGGACAGGCGAACACTGAAGCTTTCTTT	CASSLVGGQANTEAFF
NA	TRBJ1-3	TRBV19	TRBD1	TGTGCCAGCCGGGGACAGGGGGCGCCAGGAAACACCATATATTTT	CASRGQGAPGNTIYF
NA	TRBJ2-7	TRBV5-6	NA	TGTGCCAGCAGCTTGTATGCCCGGACAGCGCCCTCCTACGAGCAGTACTTC	CASSLYARTAPSYEQYF
once	TRBJ1-6	TRBV9	NA	TGTGCCAGCAGCGTAGGAGGTGAGACACCCCTCCACTTT	CASSVGGETPLHF
NA	TRBJ1-2	TRBV30	TRBD1	TGTGCCTGGAGGACACAGGGGGGGGGCCTCCCGTATGGCTACACCTTC	CAWRTQGGGLPYGYTF
NA	TRBJ2-2	TRBV3-1/TRBV3-2	NA	TGTGCCAGCAGCCCCAAGAATATTGCGGGGAACACCGGGGAGCTGTTTTTT	CASSPKNIAGNTGELFF
NA	TRBJ2-7	TRBV19	TRBD1	TGTGCCAGTAGTAGGGGACAGGGCTCGAGCTCCTACGAGCAGTACTTC	CASSRGQGSSSYEQYF
NA	TRBJ1-1	TRBV28	NA	TGTGCCAGCAGGGGCCTATCCGAAAAAAGCACTGAAGCTTTCTTT	CASRGLSEKSTEAFF
NA	TRBJ2-7	TRBV9	TRBD2	TGTGCCAGCAGCGTAGGGACTAGCAGCGAGCAGTACTTC	CASSVGTSSEQYF
NA	TRBJ1-5	TRBV19	NA	TGTGCCAGTAGTACCCAGTTTCCCAATCAGCCCCAGCATTTT	CASSTQFPNQPQHF
NA	TRBJ1-5	TRBV28	NA	TGTGCCAGCAGCCAACCCCGGCAGGGAAGCAATCAGCCCCAGCATTTT	CASSQPRQGSNQPQHF
NA	TRBJ2-4	TRBV23-1	TRBD2	TGCGCCAGCAGTCACCAACGGGCGGGAGGGTCCAAAAACATTCAGTACTTC	CASSHQRAGGSKNIQYF
once	TRBJ2-1	TRBV29-1	NA	TGCAGCGTTGAGGTCAGGGCCAGTCACGAAACCCCACAGTTCTTC	CSVEVRASHETPQFF
NA	TRBJ1-2	TRBV5-1	NA	TGCGCCAGCAGCCAGCGACAGACGCCTCGGTATGGCTACACCTTC	CASSQRQTPRYGYTF
NA	TRBJ2-7	TRBV5-1	NA	TGCGCCAGCAACACAGGGAATTCCTACGAGCAGTACTTC	CASNTGNSYEQYF
NA	TRBJ1-2	TRBV5-1	TRBD1	TGCGCCAGCAGCAAGGGGACAGGGGATGGCGGCTATGGCTACACCTTC	CASSKGTGDGGYGYTF
NA	TRBJ2-7	TRBV5-1	NA	TGCGCCAGCAGCTCACCAGCCCGGACAGCAACCTACGAGCAGTACTTC	CASSSPARTATYEQYF
once	TRBJ1-2	TRBV29-1	NA	TGCAGCGTACCCAGGTCAGAGGGTTTCTATGGCTACACCTTC	CSVPRSEGFYGYTF
NA	TRBJ2-3	TRBV19	TRBD2	TGTGCCAGTAGTATGCTAGCGGGGGGGCCAGATACGCAGTATTTT	CASSMLAGGPDTQYF
NA	TRBJ1-3	TRBV6-6	NA	TGTGCCAGCCAGATGGGCAGTACTGGAAACACCATATATTTT	CASQMGSTGNTIYF
NA	TRBJ1-2	TRBV27	NA	TGTGCCAGCAGTTTTGGACAGTACTATGGCTACACCTTC	CASSFGQYYGYTF
NA	TRBJ2-3	TRBV4-2	TRBD1	TGTGCCAGCAGCCTGGGACAGGGCGGCACAGATACGCAGTATTTT	CASSLGQGGTDTQYF
NA	TRBJ1-1	TRBV5-1	TRBD1	TGCGCCAGCAGCTTGCAGGGACAGGGAGGCACTGAAGCTTTCTTT	CASSLQGQGGTEAFF
NA	TRBJ1-1	TRBV9	NA	TGTGCCAGCAGCCTCGGGGGGGCTCAAGGCACTGAAGCTTTCTTT	CASSLGGAQGTEAFF
NA	TRBJ1-6	TRBV4-3	NA	TGCGCCAGCAGCCCCCAGGCAGGATCTAATTCACCCCTCCACTTT	CASSPQAGSNSPLHF
NA	TRBJ1-3	TRBV10-2	NA	TGCGCCAGCAGTGAGAAGGACAGCTATATAAGCTCTGGAAACACCATATATTTT	CASSEKDSYISSGNTIYF
NA	TRBJ2-1	TRBV10-1	NA	TGCGCCAGCAGTGAATCTGGGATTGGGGGCCGCAATGAGCAGTTCTTC	CASSESGIGGRNEQFF
NA	TRBJ2-2	TRBV28	NA	TGTGCCAGCAGTTTGGAGAGAACCGGGGAGCTGTTTTTT	CASSLERTGELFF
NA	TRBJ2-1	TRBV6-6	TRBD2	TGTGCCAGCAGCCCGGGACTAGCGGGGGCCAATGAGCAGTTCTTC	CASSPGLAGANEQFF
once	TRBJ2-7	TRBV10-3	NA	TGTGCCAAGCCCCGTTGGGGGAGGTGTCTGGGGTCCTACGAGCAGTACTTC	CAKPRWGRCLGSYEQYF
NA	TRBJ1-2	TRBV10-3	TRBD1	TGTGCCATCAGTGAGTCGGGGGGACAGGGGGCTAATGGCTACACCTTC	CAISESGGQGANGYTF
NA	TRBJ1-5	TRBV2	NA	TGTGCCAGCGGGGGAGGGAGTCATCAGCCCCAGCATTTT	CASGGGSHQPQHF
NA	TRBJ1-2	TRBV5-4	NA	TGTGCCAGCAGCTTGATCAGGGGAGGGTCGAACTACACCTTC	CASSLIRGGSNYTF